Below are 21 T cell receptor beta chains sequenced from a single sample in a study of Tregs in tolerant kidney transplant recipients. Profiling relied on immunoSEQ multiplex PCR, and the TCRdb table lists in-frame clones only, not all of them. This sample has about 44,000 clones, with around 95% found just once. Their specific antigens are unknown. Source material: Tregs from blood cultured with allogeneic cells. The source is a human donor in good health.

The CDR3 region has the DNA TGTGCCAGCAGTTACTCAAGAGGCTACACCTTC. Its translation: CASSYSRGYTF. V usage is TRBV6-6 and J usage is TRBJ1-2; D remains ambiguous. This CDR3 is built from 11 residues. The germline V gene encodes CDR1 MNHNY and CDR2 SVGAGI (reference sequence). Deletions cut 0 bases from V and 8 bases from J, with 4 bases between.

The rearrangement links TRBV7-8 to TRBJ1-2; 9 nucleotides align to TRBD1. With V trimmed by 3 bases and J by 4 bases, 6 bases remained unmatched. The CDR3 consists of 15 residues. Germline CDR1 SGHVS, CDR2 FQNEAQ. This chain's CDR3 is CASSFGRTGVYGYTF. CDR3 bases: TGTGCCAGCAGCTTTGGCCGGACAGGGGTCTATGGCTACACCTTC.

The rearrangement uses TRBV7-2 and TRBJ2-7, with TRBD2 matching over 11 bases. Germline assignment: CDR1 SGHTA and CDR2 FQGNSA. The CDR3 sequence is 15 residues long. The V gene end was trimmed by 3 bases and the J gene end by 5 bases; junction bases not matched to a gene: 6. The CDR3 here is CASSFGPSGRNEQYF. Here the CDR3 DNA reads TGTGCCAGCAGCTTTGGCCCTAGCGGGAGGAACGAGCAGTACTTC.

The CDR3 nucleotides read TGTGCCAGCAGCTTAGGCAGGGTCGAAAAACTGTTTTTT. It specifies CASSLGRVEKLFF. The chain employs TRBV7-9 and TRBJ1-4; D is perhaps TRBD1 (5 bases). Trimming cost V 1 base and J 8 bases, with 8 bases left between them. CDR3 size: 13 residues. CDR1 is SEHNR and CDR2 is FQNEAQ in the germline V gene (reference sequence).

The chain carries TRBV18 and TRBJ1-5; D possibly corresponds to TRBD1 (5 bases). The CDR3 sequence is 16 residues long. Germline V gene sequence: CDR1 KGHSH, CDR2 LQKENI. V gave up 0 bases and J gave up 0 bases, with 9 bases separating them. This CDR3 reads CASSPPGQYSNQPQHF. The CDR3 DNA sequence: TGTGCCAGCTCACCACCGGGGCAGTATAGCAATCAGCCCCAGCATTTT. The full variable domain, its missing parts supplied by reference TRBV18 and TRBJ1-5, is NAGVMQNPRHLVRRRGQEARLRCSPMKGHSHVYWYRQLPEEGLKFMVYLQKENIIDESGMPKERFSAEFPKEGPSILRIQQVVRGDSAAYFCASSPPGQYSNQPQHFGDGTRLSIL.

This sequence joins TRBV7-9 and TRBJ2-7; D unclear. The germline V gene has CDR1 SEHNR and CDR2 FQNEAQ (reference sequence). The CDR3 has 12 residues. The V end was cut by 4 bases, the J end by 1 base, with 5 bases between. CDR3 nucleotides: TGTGCCAGCAGCTCCTGGTCCTACGAGCAGTACTTC. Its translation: CASSSWSYEQYF.

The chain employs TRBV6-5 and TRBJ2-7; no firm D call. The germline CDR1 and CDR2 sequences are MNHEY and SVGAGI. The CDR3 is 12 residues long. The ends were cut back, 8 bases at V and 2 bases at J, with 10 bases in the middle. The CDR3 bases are TGTGCCAGCGGTCGCGGAGCCTACGAGCAGTACTTC. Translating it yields CASGRGAYEQYF.

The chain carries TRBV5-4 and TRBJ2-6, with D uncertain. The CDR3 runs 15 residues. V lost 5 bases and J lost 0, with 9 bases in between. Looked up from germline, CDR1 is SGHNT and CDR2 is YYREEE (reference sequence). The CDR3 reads CASREASSGANVLTF. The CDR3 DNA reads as TGTGCCAGCAGGGAAGCGAGCTCTGGGGCCAACGTCCTGACTTTC.

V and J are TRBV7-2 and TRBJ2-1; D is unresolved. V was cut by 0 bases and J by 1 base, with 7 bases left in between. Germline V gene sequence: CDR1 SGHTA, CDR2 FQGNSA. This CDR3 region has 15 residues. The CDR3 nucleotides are TGTGCCAGCAGCTTAGCAAGGGTATCCTACAATGAGCAGTTCTTC. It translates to CASSLARVSYNEQFF.

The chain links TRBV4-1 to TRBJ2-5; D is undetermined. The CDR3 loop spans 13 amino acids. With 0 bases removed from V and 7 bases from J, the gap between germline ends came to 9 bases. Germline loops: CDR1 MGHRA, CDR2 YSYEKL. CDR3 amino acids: CASSQERPGTQYF. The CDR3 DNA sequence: TGCGCCAGCAGCCAAGAACGGCCTGGGACCCAGTACTTC.

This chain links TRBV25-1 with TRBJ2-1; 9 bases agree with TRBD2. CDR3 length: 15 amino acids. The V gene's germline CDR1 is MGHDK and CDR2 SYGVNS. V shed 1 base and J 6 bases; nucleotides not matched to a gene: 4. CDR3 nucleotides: TGTGCCAGCAGTGAATTTGGTAGCGGGAGCAATGAGCAGTTCTTC. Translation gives CASSEFGSGSNEQFF.

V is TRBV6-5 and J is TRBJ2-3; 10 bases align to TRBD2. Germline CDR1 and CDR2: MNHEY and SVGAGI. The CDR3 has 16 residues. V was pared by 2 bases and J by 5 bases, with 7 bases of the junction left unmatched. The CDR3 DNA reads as TGTGCCAGCAGTTACGGTAGCGGGAGGCCGGGAGATACGCAGTATTTT. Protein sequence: CASSYGSGRPGDTQYF.

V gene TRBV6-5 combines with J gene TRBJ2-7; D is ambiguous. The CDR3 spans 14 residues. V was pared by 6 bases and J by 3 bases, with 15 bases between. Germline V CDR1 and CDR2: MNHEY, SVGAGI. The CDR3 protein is CASSRTRFLYEQYF. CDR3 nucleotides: TGTGCCAGCAGCCGCACGCGATTCCTCTACGAGCAGTACTTC.

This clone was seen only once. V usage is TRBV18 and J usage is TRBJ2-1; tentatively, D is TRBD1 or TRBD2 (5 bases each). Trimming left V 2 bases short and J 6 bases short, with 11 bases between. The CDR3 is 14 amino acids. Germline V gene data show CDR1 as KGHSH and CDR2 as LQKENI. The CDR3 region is CASSPIGGSNEQFF. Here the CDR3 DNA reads TGTGCCAGCTCACCAATTGGGGGTTCCAATGAGCAGTTCTTC.

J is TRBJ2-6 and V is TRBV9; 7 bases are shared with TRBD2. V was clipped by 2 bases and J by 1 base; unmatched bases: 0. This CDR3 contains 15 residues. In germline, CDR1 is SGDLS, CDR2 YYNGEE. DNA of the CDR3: TGTGCCAGCAGCGTGGGAGGGTCTGGGGCCAACGTCCTGACTTTC. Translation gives CASSVGGSGANVLTF.

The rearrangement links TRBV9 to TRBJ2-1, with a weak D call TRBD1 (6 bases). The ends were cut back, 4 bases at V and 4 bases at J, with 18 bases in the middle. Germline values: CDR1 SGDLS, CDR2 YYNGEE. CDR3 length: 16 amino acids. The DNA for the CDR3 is TGTGCCAGCAGCTCCCTAGGGACAACAACTTACAATGAGCAGTTCTTC. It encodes CASSSLGTTTYNEQFF.

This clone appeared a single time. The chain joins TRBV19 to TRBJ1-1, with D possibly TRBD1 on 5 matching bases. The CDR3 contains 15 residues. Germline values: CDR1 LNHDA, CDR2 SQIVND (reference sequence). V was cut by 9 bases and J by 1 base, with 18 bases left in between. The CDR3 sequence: CASDAGGESNTEAFF. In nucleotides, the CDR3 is TGTGCCAGCGACGCGGGAGGGGAGTCGAACACTGAAGCTTTCTTT.

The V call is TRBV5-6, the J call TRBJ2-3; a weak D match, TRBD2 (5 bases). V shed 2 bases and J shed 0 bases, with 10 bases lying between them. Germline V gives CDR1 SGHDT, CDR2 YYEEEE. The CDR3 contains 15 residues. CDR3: CASSFYRGSTDTQYF. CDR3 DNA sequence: TGTGCCAGCAGCTTCTACCGGGGAAGCACAGATACGCAGTATTTT. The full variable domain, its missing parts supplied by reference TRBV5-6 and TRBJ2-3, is DAGVTQSPTHLIKTRGQQVTLRCSPKSGHDTVSWYQQALGQGPQFIFQYYEEEERQRGNFPDRFSGHQFPNYSSELNVNALLLGDSALYLCASSFYRGSTDTQYFGPGTRLTVL.

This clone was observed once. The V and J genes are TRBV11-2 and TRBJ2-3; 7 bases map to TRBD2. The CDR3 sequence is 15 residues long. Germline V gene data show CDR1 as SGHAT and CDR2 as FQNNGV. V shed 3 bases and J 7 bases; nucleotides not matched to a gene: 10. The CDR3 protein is CASSFYPGTNHTQYF. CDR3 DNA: TGTGCCAGCAGCTTTTACCCTGGGACTAACCATACGCAGTATTTT.

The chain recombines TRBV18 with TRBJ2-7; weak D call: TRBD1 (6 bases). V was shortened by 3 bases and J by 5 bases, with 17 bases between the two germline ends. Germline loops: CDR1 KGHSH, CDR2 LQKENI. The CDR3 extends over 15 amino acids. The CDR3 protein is CASSPLPPGADEQYF. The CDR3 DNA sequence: TGTGCCAGCTCACCCCTACCCCCAGGGGCGGACGAGCAGTACTTC.

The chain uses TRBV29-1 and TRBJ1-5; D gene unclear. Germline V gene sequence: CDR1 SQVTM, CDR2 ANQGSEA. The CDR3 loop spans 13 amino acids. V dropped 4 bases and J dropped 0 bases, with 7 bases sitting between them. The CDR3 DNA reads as TGCAGCGTTGTGGGTGATAGCAATCAGCCCCAGCATTTT. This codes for CSVVGDSNQPQHF.